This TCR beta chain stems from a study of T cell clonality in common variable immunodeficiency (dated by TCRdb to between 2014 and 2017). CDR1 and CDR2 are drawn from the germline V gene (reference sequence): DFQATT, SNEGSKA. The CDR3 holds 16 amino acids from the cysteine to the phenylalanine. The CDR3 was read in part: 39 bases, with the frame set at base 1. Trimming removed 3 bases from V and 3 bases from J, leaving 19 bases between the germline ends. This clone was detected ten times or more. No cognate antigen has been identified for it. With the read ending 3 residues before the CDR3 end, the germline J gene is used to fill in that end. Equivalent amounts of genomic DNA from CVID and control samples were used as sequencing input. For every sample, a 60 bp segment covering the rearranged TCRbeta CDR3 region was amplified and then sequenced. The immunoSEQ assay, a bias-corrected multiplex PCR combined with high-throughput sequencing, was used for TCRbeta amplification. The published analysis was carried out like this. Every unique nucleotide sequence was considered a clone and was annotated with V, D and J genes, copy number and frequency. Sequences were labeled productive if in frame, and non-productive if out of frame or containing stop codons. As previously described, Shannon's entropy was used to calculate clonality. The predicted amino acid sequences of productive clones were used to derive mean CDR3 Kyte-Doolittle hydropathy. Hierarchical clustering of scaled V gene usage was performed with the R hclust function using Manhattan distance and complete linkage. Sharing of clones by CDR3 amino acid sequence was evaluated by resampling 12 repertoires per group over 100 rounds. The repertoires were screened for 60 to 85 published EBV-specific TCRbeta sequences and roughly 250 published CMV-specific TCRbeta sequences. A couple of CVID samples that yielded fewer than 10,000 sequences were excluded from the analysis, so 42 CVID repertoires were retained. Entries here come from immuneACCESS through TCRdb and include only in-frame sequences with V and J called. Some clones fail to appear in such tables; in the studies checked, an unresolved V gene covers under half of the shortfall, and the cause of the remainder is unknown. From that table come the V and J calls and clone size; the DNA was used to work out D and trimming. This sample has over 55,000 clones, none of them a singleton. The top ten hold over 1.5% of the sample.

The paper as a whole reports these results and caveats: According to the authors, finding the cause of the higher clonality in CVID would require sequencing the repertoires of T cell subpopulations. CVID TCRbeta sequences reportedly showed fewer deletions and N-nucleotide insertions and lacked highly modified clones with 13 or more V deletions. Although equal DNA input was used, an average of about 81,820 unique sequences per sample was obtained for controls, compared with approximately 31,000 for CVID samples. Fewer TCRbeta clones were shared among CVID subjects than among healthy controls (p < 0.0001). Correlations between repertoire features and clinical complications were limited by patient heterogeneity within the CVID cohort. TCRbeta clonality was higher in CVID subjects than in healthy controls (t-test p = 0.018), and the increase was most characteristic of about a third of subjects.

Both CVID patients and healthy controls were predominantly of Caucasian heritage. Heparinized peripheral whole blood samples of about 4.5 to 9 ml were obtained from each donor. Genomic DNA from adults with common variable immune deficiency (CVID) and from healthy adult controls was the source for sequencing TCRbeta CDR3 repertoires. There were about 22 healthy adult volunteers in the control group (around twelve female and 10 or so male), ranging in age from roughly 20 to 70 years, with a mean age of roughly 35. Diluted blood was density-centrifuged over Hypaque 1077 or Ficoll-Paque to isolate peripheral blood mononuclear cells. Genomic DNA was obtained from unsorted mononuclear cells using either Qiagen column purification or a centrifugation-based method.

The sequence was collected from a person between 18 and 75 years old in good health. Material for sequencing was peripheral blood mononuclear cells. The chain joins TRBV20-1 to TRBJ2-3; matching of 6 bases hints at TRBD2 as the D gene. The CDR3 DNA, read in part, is TGCAGTGCTAGCGGCAACGCGGGGAGAAGTACAGATACG. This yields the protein CSASGNAGRSTDT. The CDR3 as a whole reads CSASGNAGRSTDTQYF.